One sample yielded the 9 T cell receptor beta chains listed below, sequenced in a study of cytomegalovirus exposure and HLA in healthy donors. Profiled with immunoSEQ multiplex PCR; TCRdb holds only in-frame clones, not every one. The sample carries tens of thousands of clones, around 90% recorded once. Material for sequencing was PBMCs. These receptors were collected from a man aged 18 to 29 in good health and CMV-seronegative.

This sequence joins TRBV29-1 and TRBJ2-6, with 12 nucleotides matching TRBD2. Germline trimming cut 6 bases from V and 2 bases from J; bases unmatched to any gene: 8. The CDR3 length is 17 residues. Germline V gives CDR1 SQVTM, CDR2 ANQGSEA. This chain's CDR3 is CSVLAGGTSPGANVLTF. As DNA, the CDR3 is TGCAGCGTACTAGCGGGAGGAACTTCACCTGGGGCCAACGTCCTGACTTTC.

The chain links TRBV28 to TRBJ1-2, with 7 bases lining up with TRBD1. Germline lookup yields CDR1 MDHEN and CDR2 SYDVKM. The CDR3 totals 15 residues. V shed 4 bases and J 1 base; nucleotides not matched to a gene: 6. The CDR3: CASSSQGLVNYGYTF. The CDR3 bases are TGTGCCAGCAGTTCACAGGGGCTGGTTAACTATGGCTACACCTTC.

The V gene is TRBV27, the J gene TRBJ2-5; 11 bases agree with TRBD2. The germline V gene has CDR1 MNHEY and CDR2 SMNVEV (reference sequence). J gave up 5 bases and V 6 bases, and 8 bases lay outside the gene matches. The CDR3 runs 15 residues. CDR3 nucleotide sequence: TGTGCCAGCAGGACTAGCGGGATGGGGTGGGAGACCCAGTACTTC. It specifies CASRTSGMGWETQYF.

The V and J genes are TRBV4-3 and TRBJ2-7; a possible D gene is TRBD1 (7 bases). This CDR3 comprises 13 residues. The V gene's germline CDR1 is LGHNA and CDR2 YSLEER. With 3 bases removed from V and 7 bases from J, the gap between germline ends came to 13 bases. The CDR3 sequence is CASSQTGTGEQYF. The DNA of the CDR3 is TGCGCCAGCAGCCAGACAGGGACTGGTGAGCAGTACTTC.

The chain uses TRBV7-2 and TRBJ2-1, with 11 bases aligning to TRBD2. The CDR3 covers 17 residues. Germline trimming cut 5 bases from V and 4 bases from J; bases unmatched to any gene: 10. Per the germline V gene, CDR1 is SGHTA and CDR2 is FQGNSA. CDR3 sequence: CASSTIPTSGRYNEQFF. Written as DNA, the CDR3 is TGTGCCAGCAGCACGATACCCACTAGCGGGAGATACAATGAGCAGTTCTTC. The variable domain in full, with the rest retrieved from reference TRBV7-2 and TRBJ2-1, is GAGVSQSPSNKVTEKGKDVELRCDPISGHTALYWYRQSLGQGLEFLIYFQGNSAPDKSGLPSDRFSAERTGGSVSTLTIQRTQQEDSAVYLCASSTIPTSGRYNEQFFGPGTRLTVL.

The chain uses TRBV4-3 and TRBJ1-2; 9 bases agree with TRBD1. V lost 1 base and J lost 14; bases outside the gene matches: 14. CDR1 and CDR2 (germline): LGHNA, YSLEER. The CDR3 consists of 15 residues. CDR3 coding DNA: TGCGCCAGCAGCCAAGGTTTGGACCCGGGACAGGGAAGGACCTTC. As protein: CASSQGLDPGQGRTF.

This chain joins TRBV6-1 and TRBJ2-6; 8 positions agree with TRBD1. The length of the CDR3 is 17 residues. V shed 3 bases and J 3 bases; nucleotides not matched to a gene: 7. Looked up from germline, CDR1 is MNHNS and CDR2 is SASEGT. For the CDR3, the DNA is TGTGCCAGCAGTGATGCAGGGGGCTATAATGGGGCCAACGTCCTGACTTTC. It is translated as CASSDAGGYNGANVLTF.

This clone was detected once. The chain carries TRBV21-1 and TRBJ1-4. TRBV21-1 represents a pseudogene. This CDR3 is 24 amino acids long. In DNA form, the CDR3 reads TGTGCCAGCAGTCAGCACTACAAGGTGCATAATGAAAAACGCTACAAGGTGCATAATGAAAAACTGTTTTTT. Residues: CASSQHYKVHNEKRYKVHNEKLFF.

V usage is TRBV6-1 and J usage is TRBJ2-7; D is perhaps TRBD1 (5 bases). In germline, CDR1 is MNHNS, CDR2 SASEGT. CDR3 length: 17 amino acids. Trimming left V 3 bases short and J 2 bases short, with 20 bases between. The CDR3 reads CASSDLGQPGPTYEQYF. As DNA, the CDR3 is TGTGCCAGCAGTGACCTTGGTCAGCCAGGGCCGACCTACGAGCAGTACTTC.